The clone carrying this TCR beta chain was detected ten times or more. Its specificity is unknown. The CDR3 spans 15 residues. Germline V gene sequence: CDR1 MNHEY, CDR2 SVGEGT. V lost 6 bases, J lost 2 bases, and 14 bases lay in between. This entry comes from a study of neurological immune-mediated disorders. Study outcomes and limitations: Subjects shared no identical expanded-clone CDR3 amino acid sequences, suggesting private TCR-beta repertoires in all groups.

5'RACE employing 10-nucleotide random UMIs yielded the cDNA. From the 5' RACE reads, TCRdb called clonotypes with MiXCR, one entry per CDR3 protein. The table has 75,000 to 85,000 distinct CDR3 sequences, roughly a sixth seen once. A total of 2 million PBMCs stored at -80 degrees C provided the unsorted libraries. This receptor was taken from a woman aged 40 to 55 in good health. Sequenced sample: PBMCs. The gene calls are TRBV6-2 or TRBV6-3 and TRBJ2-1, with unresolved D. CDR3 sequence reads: CASSRSQNPYNEQFF. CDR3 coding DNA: TGTGCCAGCAGCCGTAGCCAAAACCCCTACAATGAGCAGTTCTTC.